This T cell receptor beta chain was retrieved from a study of blood T cell repertoires in COVID-19. V was clipped by 2 bases and J by 4 bases, with 8 bases between them. Germline lookup yields CDR1 KGHSH and CDR2 LQKENI. This CDR3 is built from 14 residues. Study processing details: By means of reference gene primer amplification, nucleated cell counts were estimated. Clones were sequenced by immunoSEQ multiplex PCR, and TCRdb holds only the in-frame ones, with some missing. V and J calls plus clone size are reproduced from that table; the DNA served to infer D and trimming. Of approximately 150,000 clones in the sample, around 82% were seen once. Participants reported their clinical history, and cohort assignment relied on those reports. What the recovered Cohort 3 donors had was two negative PCRs, clearance, or symptom resolution.

The chain uses TRBV18 and TRBJ2-2; D gene ambiguous. Sequencing was performed on PBMCs or T cells enriched from blood (not recorded which). The clonotype was recovered from a man aged 35 to 55 who had recovered from COVID-19. The CDR3, as DNA: TGTGCCAGCTCACCATACAGCCGCACCGGGGAGCTGTTTTTT. Amino acid sequence: CASSPYSRTGELFF.